The present TCR beta chain was sequenced within a study of neurological immune-mediated disorders. TCRdb independently ran MiXCR on the 5' RACE reads; one entry per CDR3 protein. Here the sample spans roughly 100,000 distinct CDR3 sequences, 10% to 11% being singletons. Time point here: longitudinal time-point 3. This clonotype was observed at least ten times. The germline CDR1 and CDR2 sequences are LGHNA and YNFKEQ. The CDR3 consists of 16 residues. J was trimmed by 0 bases and V by 3 bases; bases with no gene match: 0. The chain recombines TRBV4-2 with TRBJ2-3; 13 bases map to TRBD2. Material: PBMCs. The clonotype was recovered from a female donor with HTLV-1-associated myelopathy (HAM/TSP). CDR3 coding DNA: TGTGCCAGCAGCCAGGGACTAGCGGGGAGCACAGATACGCAGTATTTT. Translated: CASSQGLAGSTDTQYF.